These 30 T cell receptor beta chains originate from one sample sequenced in a study of blood T cell repertoires in COVID-19. TCRdb keeps only in-frame clones here, not all; method: immunoSEQ multiplex PCR. Seen here are some 80,000 clones, around 90% observed once, and the top ten hold around 20%. Sequencing input: peripheral blood. These receptors were collected from a human donor in a cohort sampled during active COVID-19.

This rearrangement joins TRBV28 to TRBJ1-2; 7 nucleotides agree with TRBD1. The CDR3 has 15 amino acids. Per germline, CDR1 MDHEN and CDR2 SYDVKM. Losses at the gene ends were 3 bases for V and 0 bases for J; bases not matched to a gene: 4. The chain's CDR3 is CASSFGQVSNYGYTF. The CDR3 nucleotides read TGTGCCAGCAGTTTCGGACAGGTTTCTAACTATGGCTACACCTTC.

V is TRBV19 and J is TRBJ1-1, with D tentatively TRBD1 (6 bases). There are 17 residues in the CDR3. Germline V CDR1 and CDR2: LNHDA, SQIVND (reference sequence). The V gene lost 5 bases and the J gene lost 1 base, with 20 bases spanning the gap. DNA for the CDR3: TGTGCCAGTAGTGATTCCCGGGACACTCTTTCGAACACTGAAGCTTTCTTT. Its protein is CASSDSRDTLSNTEAFF.

The rearrangement joins TRBV5-1 to TRBJ2-5; 7 bases are shared with TRBD2. The V segment lost 4 bases and the J segment 0 bases; nucleotides outside the gene matches: 9. This CDR3 has 16 amino acids. Germline V gene lookup returns CDR1 SGHRS and CDR2 YFSETQ. The chain's CDR3 is CASSRAGGGNQETQYF. CDR3 nucleotide sequence: TGCGCCAGCAGCAGGGCTGGCGGGGGTAACCAAGAGACCCAGTACTTC.

The V and J genes are TRBV3-1 (or the pseudogene TRBV3-2) and TRBJ2-4, with a weak D call TRBD2 (6 bases). Germline CDR1 and CDR2: LGHDT and YNNKEL (reference sequence). The CDR3 runs 16 residues. The V end lost 1 base, the J end lost 6 bases, and 16 bases lay between the germline ends. The CDR3 region is CASSQGLAGTGNIQYF. CDR3 coding DNA: TGTGCCAGCAGCCAAGGGTTGGCGGGGACGGGAAACATTCAGTACTTC.

The chain uses TRBV28 and TRBJ1-4, with 9 bases fitting TRBD1. The germline gives CDR1 MDHEN, CDR2 SYDVKM. CDR3 length: 14 residues. V was clipped by 2 bases and J by 7 bases; unmatched bases: 2. The CDR3: CASSLGTGIEKLFF. DNA of the CDR3: TGTGCCAGCAGTTTAGGGACAGGGATTGAAAAACTGTTTTTT.

The gene calls are TRBV29-1 and TRBJ2-7; 7 positions match TRBD2. This CDR3 contains 13 residues. Looked up from germline, CDR1 is SQVTM and CDR2 is ANQGSEA. Unmatched junction bases numbered 5, after V lost 0 bases and J lost 6 bases. In nucleotides, the CDR3 is TGCAGCGTTGAAGATTTCCCGGGAGGCGAGCAGTACTTC. This translates into CSVEDFPGGEQYF.

The V and J genes are TRBV5-1 and TRBJ1-4; TRBD1 agrees at 10 bases. In germline, CDR1 is SGHRS, CDR2 YFSETQ. V was pared by 4 bases and J by 8 bases, with 11 bases of the junction left unmatched. The CDR3 runs 16 residues. CDR3 sequence: CASSEGQGPLGEKLFF. CDR3 in DNA: TGCGCCAGCAGCGAGGGACAGGGGCCCCTGGGAGAAAAACTGTTTTTT.

V gene TRBV12-3 or TRBV12-4 combines with J gene TRBJ1-2; D might be TRBD1 (5 bases). This CDR3 has 13 amino acids. V gave up 6 bases and J gave up 2 bases, with 10 bases separating them. CDR3 DNA: TGTGCCAGCAGGGAAGGGGAAAACTATGGCTACACCTTC. Amino acids: CASREGENYGYTF.

This rearrangement joins TRBV10-2 to TRBJ1-1; the match to TRBD1 covers 9 bases. Germline CDR1 reads WSHSY; CDR2 reads SAAADI. This CDR3 region has 17 residues. Unmatched junction bases numbered 10, after V lost 3 bases and J lost 2 bases. In nucleotides, the CDR3 is TGCGCCAGCAGTGATAGGAACAGGGGGCTCATAAACACTGAAGCTTTCTTT. Amino acids: CASSDRNRGLINTEAFF.

The rearrangement links TRBV7-8 to TRBJ1-5, with TRBD1 matching over 8 bases. With V trimmed by 5 bases and J by 2 bases, 5 bases remained unmatched. The CDR3 spans 15 residues. Germline loops: CDR1 SGHVS, CDR2 FQNEAQ. Here the CDR3 DNA reads TGTGCCAGCAGCATTCAGGGGGCCGGCAATCAGCCCCAGCATTTT. Translating it yields CASSIQGAGNQPQHF.

The chain is built from TRBV3-1 (or the pseudogene TRBV3-2) and TRBJ2-2, with 10 bases aligning to TRBD2. CDR3 length: 16 residues. CDR1 LGHDT and CDR2 YNNKEL come from the germline V gene (reference sequence). Losses at the gene ends were 3 bases for V and 5 bases for J; bases not matched to a gene: 6. The CDR3 nucleotides are TGTGCCAGCAGCCAGGCTAGCGGGGGCAAGACCGGGGAGCTGTTTTTT. Encoded protein: CASSQASGGKTGELFF.

CDR3 amino acids: CASSLVSGETQYF. The CDR3 coding sequence is TGTGCCAGCAGCTTAGTTTCGGGAGAGACCCAGTACTTC. The chain combines TRBV7-6 with TRBJ2-5; D is unresolved. Trimming removed 1 base at V and 4 bases at J, with 7 bases between. The germline gives CDR1 SGHVS, CDR2 FNYEAQ. The CDR3 has 13 amino acids.

The CDR3 reads CASSVVGTGWNQPQHF. In DNA form, the CDR3 reads TGTGCCAGTAGTGTGGTGGGGACAGGGTGGAACCAGCCCCAGCATTTT. The rearrangement joins TRBV19 to TRBJ1-5; 9 bases are shared with TRBD1. Germline V gene lookup returns CDR1 LNHDA and CDR2 SQIVND (reference sequence). CDR3 length: 16 amino acids. V lost 5 bases to trimming and J lost 7 bases; unmatched junction nucleotides: 12.

This clone has just one count. The chain is built from TRBV5-6 and TRBJ2-3; tentatively, D is TRBD2 (5 bases). The CDR3 runs 15 residues. Trimming took 2 bases from V and 3 from J, leaving 13 bases between them. Germline CDR1 and CDR2: SGHDT and YYEEEE. CDR3 residues: CASSFEGLRTDTQYF. Written as DNA, the CDR3 is TGTGCCAGCAGCTTTGAGGGTTTGCGAACAGATACGCAGTATTTT.

The chain employs TRBV2 and TRBJ2-5; D is perhaps TRBD2 (5 bases). Germline CDR1 reads SNHLY; CDR2 reads FYNNEI. This CDR3 is built from 15 residues. V was cut by 6 bases and J by 1 base, with 15 bases left in between. The CDR3 sequence: CASRARAGPQETQYF. In nucleotides, the CDR3 is TGTGCCAGCAGGGCCCGTGCGGGTCCCCAAGAGACCCAGTACTTC.

The CDR3 DNA follows: TGTGCCCACTCAAGCGGCGACTATGGCTACACCTTC. The encoded protein is CAHSSGDYGYTF. The rearrangement uses TRBV28 and TRBJ1-2; D is undetermined. The CDR3 is 12 amino acids. Trimming shortened V by 11 bases and J by 3 bases, and 13 bases separated the two germline ends. Germline V gives CDR1 MDHEN, CDR2 SYDVKM.

The chain couples TRBV4-3 to TRBJ1-3, with D possibly being TRBD1 (6 bases). This CDR3 contains 17 residues. Per germline, CDR1 LGHNA and CDR2 YSLEER. The germline V and J ends were trimmed by 0 bases and 0 bases, with 12 bases remaining between them. The CDR3 region has the DNA TGCGCCAGCAGCCAAGAACCTATACAGGGCTCTGGAAACACCATATATTTT. It specifies CASSQEPIQGSGNTIYF.

The gene calls are TRBV2 and TRBJ2-3; tentatively, D is TRBD1 (5 bases). The germline V gene encodes CDR1 SNHLY and CDR2 FYNNEI. V was pared by 7 bases and J by 0 bases, with 14 bases between. The CDR3 spans 15 residues. The CDR3 nucleotides are TGTGCCAGCACCGAAGGGGCATCTAGCACAGATACGCAGTATTTT. The encoded protein is CASTEGASSTDTQYF.

The gene calls are TRBV11-2 and TRBJ2-1; TRBD2 agrees at 10 bases. Germline CDR1 and CDR2: SGHAT and FQNNGV. V gave up 1 base and J gave up 3 bases; unmatched junction bases: 6. The CDR3 is 17 residues long. CDR3 in amino acids: CASSLAITSGNYNEQFF. The CDR3 bases are TGTGCCAGCAGCTTAGCCATCACTAGCGGGAACTACAATGAGCAGTTCTTC.

This clone has a single count. This sequence joins TRBV18 and TRBJ2-3, with D perhaps matching TRBD2 (6 bases). V gave up 4 bases and J gave up 3 bases, with 8 bases separating them. From germline, CDR1 is KGHSH and CDR2 LQKENI. This CDR3 spans 13 amino acids. CDR3 in DNA: TGTGCCAGCTCACGGGAGGTAACAGATACGCAGTATTTT. Its translation: CASSREVTDTQYF.

Only a few counts were recorded for this clone. The CDR3 spells CASTPGVRNTEAFF. The DNA of the CDR3 is TGTGCCAGCACCCCGGGGGTTAGGAACACTGAAGCTTTCTTT. The chain joins TRBV2 to TRBJ1-1; tentative D call: TRBD1 (5 bases). V lost 7 bases, J lost 1 base, and 13 bases lay in between. This CDR3 has 14 residues. CDR1 SNHLY and CDR2 FYNNEI come from the germline V gene.

Only one count was recorded for this clone. The chain employs TRBV28 and TRBJ2-1; 9 nucleotides align to TRBD2. The V segment lost 6 bases and the J segment 6 bases; nucleotides outside the gene matches: 12. This CDR3 is 16 amino acids long. Germline V CDR1 and CDR2: MDHEN, SYDVKM. CDR3 in amino acids: CASSIPGLAVGNEQFF. Here the CDR3 DNA reads TGTGCCAGCAGCATACCGGGACTAGCCGTGGGCAATGAGCAGTTCTTC. The whole variable domain, remainder taken from reference TRBV28 and TRBJ2-1, is DVKVTQSSRYLVKRTGEKVFLECVQDMDHENMFWYRQDPGLGLRLIYFSYDVKMKEKGDIPEGYSVSREKKERFSLILESASTNQTSMYLCASSIPGLAVGNEQFFGPGTRLTVL.

V is TRBV7-3 and J is TRBJ2-7, with a tentative D call TRBD1 (5 bases). Germline loops: CDR1 SGHTA, CDR2 FQGTGA. This CDR3 comprises 15 residues. Between the trimmed V and J ends, which lost 3 bases and 0 bases, there was a span of 12 bases. Here the CDR3 DNA reads TGTGCCAGCAGCTTTCAGGGTAACCCCTCCTACGAGCAGTACTTC. The encoded protein is CASSFQGNPSYEQYF.

V usage is TRBV19 and J usage is TRBJ1-2; 8 positions agree with TRBD1. With 6 bases clipped from V and 2 bases from J, the junction kept 8 bases outside the gene matches. CDR3 length: 15 residues. CDR1 LNHDA and CDR2 SQIVND come from the germline V gene (reference sequence). CDR3 amino acids: CASRLAAGGNYGYTF. The CDR3 DNA is TGTGCCAGTAGGCTGGCCGCAGGGGGCAACTATGGCTACACCTTC.

The chain is built from TRBV3-1 (or the pseudogene TRBV3-2) and TRBJ1-1; tentative D call: TRBD1 (5 bases). The germline V gene has CDR1 LGHDT and CDR2 YNNKEL (reference sequence). The CDR3 runs to 15 residues. V lost 1 base to trimming and J lost 4 bases, with 13 bases between them. The CDR3 DNA sequence: TGTGCCAGCAGCCAAGCGTGGGGCGGCGGCACTGAAGCTTTCTTT. Amino acids: CASSQAWGGGTEAFF.

The CDR3 loop is CASSAAGTGLNSPLHF. CDR3 bases: TGTGCCAGCAGCGCAGCCGGGACAGGGCTTAATTCACCCCTCCACTTT. V and J are TRBV9 and TRBJ1-6; 9 bases match TRBD1. Germline trimming cut 3 bases from V and 6 bases from J; bases unmatched to any gene: 7. The CDR3 is 16 amino acids. CDR1 and CDR2 (germline): SGDLS, YYNGEE.

V usage is TRBV28 and J usage is TRBJ1-5; 11 bases align to TRBD1. Germline CDR1 MDHEN, CDR2 SYDVKM. The CDR3 has 17 residues. After removal of 5 bases from V and 2 bases from J, the junction contained 8 bases not matched to a gene. CDR3 in DNA: TGTGCCAGCAGTCCCGCCGGGACAGGGGGTCGCAATCAGCCCCAGCATTTT. Protein: CASSPAGTGGRNQPQHF.

The rearrangement links TRBV7-9 to TRBJ1-1, with 10 bases lining up with TRBD1. Per the germline V gene, CDR1 is SEHNR and CDR2 is FQNEAQ (reference sequence). The J segment lost 5 bases and the V segment lost 5 bases, leaving 2 bases of the junction unmatched. The CDR3 has 13 amino acids. CDR3 sequence: CASSRTGGTEAFF. The CDR3, as DNA: TGTGCCAGCAGCCGGACAGGGGGGACTGAAGCTTTCTTT.

This rearrangement joins TRBV19 to TRBJ2-1, with 8 bases aligning to TRBD2. V dropped 4 bases and J dropped 4; count of bases not matched to a gene: 6. The germline gives CDR1 LNHDA, CDR2 SQIVND (reference sequence). This CDR3 spans 15 amino acids. In DNA, the CDR3 is TGTGCCAGTAGTAACGGGGGGGGCCCTTACAATGAGCAGTTCTTC. Encoded protein: CASSNGGGPYNEQFF.

The chain employs TRBV30 and TRBJ2-1; 7 bases align to TRBD1. This CDR3 is built from 15 residues. Germline V gene lookup returns CDR1 GTSNPN and CDR2 SVGIG (reference sequence). V shed 3 bases, J shed 4 bases, and the junction held 9 bases outside the gene matches. The CDR3 here is CAWRLNRGPYNEQFF. Here the CDR3 DNA reads TGTGCCTGGAGACTCAACAGGGGCCCTTACAATGAGCAGTTCTTC.